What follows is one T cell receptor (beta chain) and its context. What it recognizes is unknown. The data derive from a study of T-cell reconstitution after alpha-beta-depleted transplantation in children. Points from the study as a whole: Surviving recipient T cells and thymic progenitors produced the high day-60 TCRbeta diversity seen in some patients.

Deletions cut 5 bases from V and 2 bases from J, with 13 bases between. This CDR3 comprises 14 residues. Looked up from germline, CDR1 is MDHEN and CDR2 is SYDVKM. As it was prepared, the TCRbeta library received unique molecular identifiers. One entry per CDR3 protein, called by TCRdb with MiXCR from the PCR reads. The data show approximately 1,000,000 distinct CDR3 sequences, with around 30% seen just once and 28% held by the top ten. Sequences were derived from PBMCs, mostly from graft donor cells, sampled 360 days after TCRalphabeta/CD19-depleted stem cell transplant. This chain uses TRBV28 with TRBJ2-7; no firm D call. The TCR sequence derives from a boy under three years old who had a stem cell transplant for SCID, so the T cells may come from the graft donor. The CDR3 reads CASSPPGTTYEQYF. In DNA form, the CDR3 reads TGTGCCAGCAGTCCGCCGGGCACCACCTACGAGCAGTACTTC.